This T cell receptor beta chain was captured by sequencing in a study of T cells in Graves' hyperthyroidism and ophthalmopathy. Study findings and constraints: Most thyroid clonotypes expanded above 0.001 appeared in blood too. Ophthalmopathy and stable hyperthyroidism were told apart by a 13 V-J model.

Amplified TCR beta CDR3 regions derived from RNA transcripts. Carried out on the TCR CDR3, a first-round RT-PCR used the HTBI primer set. TCRdb redid the calling of the multiplex PCR reads with MiXCR, one entry per CDR3 protein. The sample lists about 840,000 distinct CDR3 sequences, roughly 40% occurring once. V shed 2 bases and J shed 7 bases, with 8 bases lying between them. Germline CDR1 SEHNR, CDR2 FQNEAQ (reference sequence). The CDR3 covers 12 residues. On this clonotype itself: The antigen is not known.

Sequencing was performed on blood. The genes are TRBV7-9 and TRBJ2-5; D unresolved. This sequence originates from a man younger than 35 with Graves' hyperthyroidism. The CDR3 spells CASSLQPGTQYF. The CDR3 coding sequence is TGTGCCAGCAGCTTACAGCCGGGGACCCAGTACTTC.